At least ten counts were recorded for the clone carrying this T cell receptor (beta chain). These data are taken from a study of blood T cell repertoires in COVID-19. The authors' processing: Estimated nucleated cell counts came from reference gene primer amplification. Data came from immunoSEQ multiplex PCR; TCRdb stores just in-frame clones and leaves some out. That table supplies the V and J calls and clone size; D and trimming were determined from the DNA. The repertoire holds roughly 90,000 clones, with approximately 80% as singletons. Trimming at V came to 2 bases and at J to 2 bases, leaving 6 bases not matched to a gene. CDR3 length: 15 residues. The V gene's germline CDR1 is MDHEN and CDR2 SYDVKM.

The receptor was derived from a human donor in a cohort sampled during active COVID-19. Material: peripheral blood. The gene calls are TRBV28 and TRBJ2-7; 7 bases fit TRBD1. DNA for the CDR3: TGTGCCAGCAGTTTAGAAGCGACAGGGACCTACGAGCAGTACTTC. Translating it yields CASSLEATGTYEQYF.